Included here is one T cell receptor beta chain sequence, with context. There is no known antigen for this receptor. It has no much larger one-base neighbor in the sample; base qualities were not kept. This entry is derived from a study of blood T cell dynamics during melanoma immunotherapy (dated by TCRdb to the early 2020s). At the level of the whole study: All patients had metastatic melanoma and were given first-line pembrolizumab or nivolumab plus ipilimumab as standard of care in the United Kingdom. To find early correlates of response, the study profiled the peripheral T cell receptor repertoires of patients with metastatic melanoma both before and after one cycle of checkpoint inhibitor therapy. The training cohort was made up of consecutive patients, while a further independent group of patients from the same centre was pooled to form an external validation set. Here is what the overall study found, with its caveats: The study could not determine whether the T cell clones driving repertoire changes were melanoma-specific or reflected general immune activation. Patients who later achieved disease control showed a bifurcated PBMC repertoire reorganization at W3, with increased clonality or increased diversity, unlike progressors. The relatively small sample size was recognized as a factor that could limit how well the results generalize.

V loses 0 bases of germline sequence and J loses 3 bases, and the interval between the two ends is 13 bases. From its cysteine to its phenylalanine, the CDR3 spans 15 amino acids. Just CDR3 DNA is preserved here, 45 bases in frame from base 1. For CDR1 and CDR2, the germline V gene lists SGDLS and YYNGEE. For every bulk PBMC sample, a fixed 350 ng of DNA was loaded. TCR beta CDR3 sequences were amplified from genomic DNA with the immunoSEQ TCRb Assay kit following manufacturer instructions. The KAPA Library Quantification Kit for Illumina platforms was used to quantify pooled libraries by qPCR. Pooled libraries were clustered at roughly 0.6-1.2 pM and sequenced on an Illumina NextSeq 500. Per the authors' processing: The TCR data were analyzed using immunoSEQ ANALYZER and the R LymphoSeq package. A rearrangement efficiency score was calculated as productive divided by the sum of productive and non-productive CDR3 sequences. Within each patient, timepoints were compared pairwise for clonality, measured with the Gini coefficient, and for diversity, measured with the Renyi index at alpha=1. Clonal relatedness used an edit distance of 3, and repertoire similarity used the Bhattacharyya coefficient, both computed in LymphoSeq. Linear discriminant analysis on week-3 changes in clonality and diversity was built with the R MASS and caret packages to classify response. TCRdb provides this immuneACCESS table in a form limited to in-frame rearrangements. Some clones are lacking; in checked studies, under half of them reflect an unresolved V gene, and why the rest are absent is not known. V, J and clone size are taken as reported in that table, and D and trimming were inferred from the DNA itself. This sample gives roughly 7,000 clones in total; over 80% of them show up just once. More than 30% of the sample is held by the ten biggest clonotypes.

The sample's time point, from its label and the paper: pre-treatment baseline. Blood samples were taken before treatment (T0) and at week 3 (W3), following the first cycle of checkpoint blockade. Except for a couple of patients with rapid clinical progression, response was assessed 12 weeks after the first infusion by RECIST 1.1; disease control meant complete response, partial response or stable disease. Any patient who had received prior systemic cancer treatment, was on concomitant immunosuppressant therapy or had synchronous other active malignancies was excluded. TCR beta was sequenced in both bulk PBMC and plasma cell-free DNA in order to track circulating cells as well as T cell turnover. Lymphoprep and SepMate tubes were used to isolate PBMC from blood, and red cell lysis was then performed. QIAamp DNA Blood Mini kits were used to extract DNA from both PBMC and sorted T cell subsets.

This specimen consisted of blood, obtained from a patient treated with checkpoint blockade. The clonotype was recovered from a human donor with melanoma. Some clones in this sample may be carry-over from other donors' samples. The rearranged chain carries TRBV9 and TRBJ2-7; the D gene is possibly TRBD1 or TRBD2, with 5 bases matching each. The DNA sequence follows: TGTGCCAGCAGCGTAGGAGGGGACCCTTACTACGAGCAGTACTTC. This is translated as CASSVGGDPYYEQYF.